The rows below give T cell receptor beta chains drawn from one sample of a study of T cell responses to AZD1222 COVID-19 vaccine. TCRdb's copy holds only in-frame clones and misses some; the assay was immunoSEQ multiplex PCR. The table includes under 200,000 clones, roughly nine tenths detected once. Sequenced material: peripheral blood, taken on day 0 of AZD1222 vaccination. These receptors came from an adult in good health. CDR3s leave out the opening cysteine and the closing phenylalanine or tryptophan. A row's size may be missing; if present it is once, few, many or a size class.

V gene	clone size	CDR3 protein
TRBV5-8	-	ASSLARDWSNQPQH
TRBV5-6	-	ASSLVPGENSGNTIY
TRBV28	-	ASSSQNQPQH
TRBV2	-	ASTQRENTGELF
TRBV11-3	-	ASSLVKIGPGANVLT
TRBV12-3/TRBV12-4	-	ASSPWGVGGYT
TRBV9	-	ASSFSGGAGETQY
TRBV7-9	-	ASSLGSDVSPLH
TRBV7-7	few	ASSLDLRGGRHGELF
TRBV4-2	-	ASSQLRLAGAYEQY
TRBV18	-	ASSPQSGETQY
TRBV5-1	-	ASSLGGTLNQPQH
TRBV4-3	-	ASSQDRAYGYT
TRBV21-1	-	ASSTGDHNEKLF
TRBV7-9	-	ASSLGGTDTQY
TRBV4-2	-	ASSQLRIIDGYT
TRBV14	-	ASSQDYTTEAF